This entry lists 13 T cell receptor beta chains sequenced from one sample in a study of T-cell memory formation after mild COVID-19. From the 5' RACE reads, TCRdb called clonotypes with MiXCR, one entry per CDR3 protein. The sample has hundreds of thousands of distinct CDR3 sequences, roughly 18% seen once; the top ten hold 12%. The sample was PBMCs or a T cell subset sorted from them (not recorded which). The receptors shown here come from an adult woman who had mild COVID-19 (a few samples of this study predate the infection). Cell type and time point are not known.

This clonotype was found a few times. The V and J genes are TRBV5-1 and TRBJ1-1; TRBD1 might be the D (5 bases). The CDR3 runs to 13 residues. Germline values: CDR1 SGHRS, CDR2 YFSETQ. V gave up 0 bases and J gave up 11 bases, with 14 bases separating them. CDR3 sequence (DNA): TGCGCCAGCAGCTTGGCCTTAGGGACCCCGGCTTTCTTT. Its translation is CASSLALGTPAFF.

The rearrangement links TRBV6-5 to TRBJ2-3; D not resolved. The CDR3 contains 14 residues. Germline-derived CDR1 and CDR2 are MNHEY and SVGAGI. V lost 2 bases and J lost 2, with 8 bases in between. The CDR3 here is CASSYTSLTDTQYF. CDR3 DNA: TGTGCCAGCAGTTACACCTCCCTCACAGATACGCAGTATTTT.

This rearrangement joins TRBV27 to TRBJ2-2, with D unresolved. Germline lookup yields CDR1 MNHEY and CDR2 SMNVEV (reference sequence). This CDR3 has 13 residues. V was pared by 5 bases and J by 6 bases, with 10 bases between. The CDR3 DNA is TGTGCCAGCAGTCTCTCCCTTCCCGGGGAGCTGTTTTTT. This gives the protein CASSLSLPGELFF.

The table lists this clonotype with many counts. The V gene is TRBV24-1, the J gene TRBJ1-2, with TRBD1 matching 9 bases. This CDR3 has 15 amino acids. With V trimmed by 2 bases and J by 4 bases, 4 bases remained unmatched. Germline lookup yields CDR1 KGHDR and CDR2 SFDVKD. CDR3 bases: TGTGCCACCAGTGATTCGGGGACAGGGCGCTATGGCTACACCTTC. This translates into CATSDSGTGRYGYTF.

J is TRBJ1-1 and V is TRBV5-5; D unclear. Germline loops: CDR1 SGHKS, CDR2 YYEKEE (reference sequence). CDR3 size: 16 residues. Between the trimmed V and J ends, which lost 4 bases and 0 bases, there was a span of 16 bases. CDR3: CASSPQNKPMNTEAFF. The CDR3 region has the DNA TGTGCCAGCAGCCCCCAGAATAAACCCATGAACACTGAAGCTTTCTTT.

This clonotype appeared a single time. The rearrangement joins TRBV4-1 to TRBJ2-3, with D uncertain. The CDR3 spans 14 residues. Trimming removed 3 bases from V and 6 bases from J, with 13 bases in between. Germline V lookup: CDR1 MGHRA, CDR2 YSYEKL. This CDR3 reads CASSHRGPADTQYF. CDR3 nucleotide sequence: TGCGCCAGCAGCCACCGTGGACCTGCCGATACGCAGTATTTT.

Concerning this clonotype: A junction end diverges from the germline sequence, so it may reflect a read error. This chain joins TRBV7-3 and TRBJ1-4, with unresolved D. CDR1 and CDR2 (germline): SGHTA, FQGTGA. CDR3 length equals 13 residues. The CDR3: CASSPDIGEKPFF. The CDR3 nucleotides read TGTGCCAGCAGCCCAGACATCGGTGAAAAACCGTTTTTT.

This clonotype was detected a few times. V and J are TRBV5-1 and TRBJ2-7; the match to TRBD1 covers 10 bases. The germline CDR1 and CDR2 sequences are SGHRS and YFSETQ. Unmatched junction bases numbered 15, after V lost 3 bases and J lost 0 bases. The CDR3 is 19 amino acids. CDR3 loop: CASSSLAEPGQGRSYEQYF. Written as DNA, the CDR3 is TGCGCCAGCAGCTCCCTCGCGGAGCCGGGACAGGGGCGCTCCTACGAGCAGTACTTC.

This clonotype was observed a few times. The rearrangement links TRBV3-1 to TRBJ1-1, with TRBD1 as a possible D gene (5 bases). Per the germline V gene, CDR1 is LGHDT and CDR2 is YNNKEL (reference sequence). This CDR3 region has 14 residues. V was cut by 4 bases and J by 9 bases, with 18 bases left in between. The CDR3 loop reads CASSLDTPTQKAFF. Written as DNA, the CDR3 is TGTGCCAGCAGCCTGGACACTCCCACTCAAAAAGCTTTCTTT.

This clonotype came up many times. The chain has TRBV7-6 and TRBJ2-5; D may be TRBD1 (8 bases). Between the trimmed V and J ends, which lost 5 bases and 1 base, there was a span of 14 bases. The CDR3 covers 15 residues. Germline loops: CDR1 SGHVS, CDR2 FNYEAQ. The CDR3 loop is CASSRTGRVQETQYF. DNA of the CDR3: TGTGCCAGCAGCCGGACAGGGAGGGTCCAAGAGACCCAGTACTTC.

This clonotype was counted only a few times. This chain joins TRBV14 and TRBJ2-3; TRBD2 is a possible D gene (5 bases). Germline loops: CDR1 SGHDN, CDR2 FVKESK. The CDR3 has 14 amino acids. The V end was cut by 1 base, the J end by 4 bases, with 9 bases between. CDR3 DNA: TGTGCCAGCAGCCAAGGGGCGGGCCCAGATACGCAGTATTTT. Translating it yields CASSQGAGPDTQYF.

The rearrangement uses TRBV7-2 and TRBJ1-2; a possible D gene is TRBD1 (5 bases). Trimming shortened V by 5 bases and J by 6 bases, and 13 bases separated the two germline ends. The CDR3 sequence is 13 residues long. Germline-derived CDR1 and CDR2 are SGHTA and FQGNSA. The CDR3 loop reads CASSPGPPNGYTF. CDR3 in DNA: TGTGCCAGCAGCCCGGGACCGCCTAATGGCTACACCTTC. The full variable domain, completed using reference TRBV7-2 and TRBJ1-2, is GAGVSQSPSNKVTEKGKDVELRCDPISGHTALYWYRQSLGQGLEFLIYFQGNSAPDKSGLPSDRFSAERTGGSVSTLTIQRTQQEDSAVYLCASSPGPPNGYTFGSGTRLTVV.

This clonotype was counted only a few times. Relative to the germline gene, one junction end is altered; a read error may explain this. The chain employs TRBV7-7 and TRBJ2-5; D possibly matches TRBD1 or TRBD2 (6 bases each). Germline V gene data show CDR1 as SSHAT and CDR2 as FNYEAQ (reference sequence). The CDR3 spans 14 residues. CDR3 sequence reads: CASSRIGGQETQYF. In DNA, the CDR3 is TGTGCTAGCAGCAGAATAGGGGGGCAAGAGACCCAGTACTTC.